These 6 T cell receptor beta chains share one sample of origin, sequenced in a study of T cell changes during pregnancy in multiple sclerosis. Assay used: immunoSEQ multiplex PCR; TCRdb lists only in-frame clones, some missing. The sample includes 30,000 to 40,000 clones, roughly 87% of them seen just once. The starting material was CD8+ T cells from peripheral blood mononuclear cells, obtained before pregnancy. The origin of the receptors is a female donor with multiple sclerosis, enrolled in a pregnancy study.

V and J are TRBV7-8 and TRBJ1-1; tentative D call: TRBD1 (5 bases). Trimming cost V 1 base and J 4 bases, with 10 bases left between them. Per the germline V gene, CDR1 is SGHVS and CDR2 is FQNEAQ. This CDR3 region has 14 residues. DNA of the CDR3: TGTGCCAGCAGCTTAGGGGCAGGGCGCACTGAAGCTTTCTTT. Its protein is CASSLGAGRTEAFF.

The chain combines TRBV29-1 with TRBJ1-2, with a tentative D call TRBD1 (5 bases). This CDR3 region has 15 residues. The V gene's germline CDR1 is SQVTM and CDR2 ANQGSEA. Trimming removed 0 bases from V and 8 bases from J, with 19 bases in between. In DNA form, the CDR3 reads TGCAGCGTTGAAGATCGTTTGGAGGGGCAGGAAGGCTACACCTTC. Translating it yields CSVEDRLEGQEGYTF.

This sequence joins TRBV19 and TRBJ2-7; D gene unclear. Germline loops: CDR1 LNHDA, CDR2 SQIVND (reference sequence). V lost 4 bases and J 5 bases, leaving 12 bases between the germline ends. The CDR3 is made up of 13 amino acids. The CDR3 nucleotides read TGTGCCAGTAGTACTCGTTCTCGGGACGAGCAGTACTTC. This codes for CASSTRSRDEQYF.

This chain connects TRBV6-5 to TRBJ2-7, with D perhaps matching TRBD1 (6 bases). There are 16 residues in the CDR3. Trimming pared 0 bases from V and 5 bases from J, leaving 17 bases between. CDR1 and CDR2 (germline): MNHEY, SVGAGI. CDR3 nucleotides: TGTGCCAGCAGTTACTCGCCCAGGGACATGGTGGACGAGCAGTACTTC. The encoded protein is CASSYSPRDMVDEQYF.

As DNA, the CDR3 is TGTGCCAGCAGCTTTCCTCAGGGGATAGGGGACACTGAAGCTTTCTTT. Translated, it gives CASSFPQGIGDTEAFF. The rearrangement joins TRBV7-9 to TRBJ1-1; TRBD1 might be the D (6 bases). Per the germline V gene, CDR1 is SEHNR and CDR2 is FQNEAQ (reference sequence). V was clipped by 3 bases and J by 3 bases, with 17 bases between them. The CDR3 has 16 amino acids.

The CDR3 protein is CASSLTENTEAFF. The CDR3 region has the DNA TGTGCCAGCAGTCTGACTGAGAACACTGAAGCTTTCTTT. The chain couples TRBV4-2 to TRBJ1-1; D is uncertain. Trimming took 6 bases from V and 1 from J, leaving 9 bases between them. The length of the CDR3 is 13 residues. Per the germline V gene, CDR1 is LGHNA and CDR2 is YNFKEQ.